This T cell receptor beta chain is from a study of blood T cell repertoires in COVID-19. Across the whole study: Samples came from the United States, Italy and Spain, spanning acute and convalescent COVID-19. Nucleic acid was either cDNA or gDNA, and it came from T cells, B-cell-depleted T cells, or PBMCs.

The germline V gene has CDR1 SGDLS and CDR2 YYNGEE. The CDR3 extends over 13 amino acids. V was cut by 3 bases and J by 5 bases, with 11 bases left in between. Under the authors' procedure: Estimation of nucleated cell counts was performed using reference gene primer amplification. The repertoire was sequenced with immunoSEQ multiplex PCR; TCRdb's copy has only in-frame clones and lacks some. V and J calls and clone size are as listed in that table; D and trimming were resolved from the DNA. Here the sample spans about 160,000 clones, about 81% being singletons. The chain couples TRBV9 to TRBJ1-1; D unresolved. The material sequenced was peripheral blood. The receptor was isolated from a human donor in a cohort sampled during active COVID-19. CDR3 bases: TGTGCCAGCAGCGCGGGTCAGAGGACTGAAGCTTTCTTT. Translating gives CASSAGQRTEAFF.